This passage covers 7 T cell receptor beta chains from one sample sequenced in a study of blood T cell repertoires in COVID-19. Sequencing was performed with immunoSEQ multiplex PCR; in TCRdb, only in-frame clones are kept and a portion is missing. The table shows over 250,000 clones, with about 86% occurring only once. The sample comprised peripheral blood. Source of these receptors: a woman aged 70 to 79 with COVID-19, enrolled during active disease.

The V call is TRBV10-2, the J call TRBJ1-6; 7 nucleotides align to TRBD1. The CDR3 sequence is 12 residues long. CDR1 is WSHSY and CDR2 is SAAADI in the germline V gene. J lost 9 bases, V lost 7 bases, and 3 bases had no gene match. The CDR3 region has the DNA TGCGCCAGCAAAACAGGGGTTTCACCCCTCCACTTT. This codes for CASKTGVSPLHF.

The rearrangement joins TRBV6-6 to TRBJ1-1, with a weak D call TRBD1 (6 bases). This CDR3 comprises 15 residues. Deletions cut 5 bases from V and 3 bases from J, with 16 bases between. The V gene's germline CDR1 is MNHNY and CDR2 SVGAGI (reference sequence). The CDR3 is CASSRLSGAHTEAFF. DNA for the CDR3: TGTGCCAGCAGTAGGTTATCAGGGGCGCACACTGAAGCTTTCTTT.

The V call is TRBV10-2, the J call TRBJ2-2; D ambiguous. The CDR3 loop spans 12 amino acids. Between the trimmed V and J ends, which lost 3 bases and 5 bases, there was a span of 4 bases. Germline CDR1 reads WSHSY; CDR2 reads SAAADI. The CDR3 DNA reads TGCGCCAGCAGTGACCGTACCGGGGAGCTGTTTTTT. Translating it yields CASSDRTGELFF.

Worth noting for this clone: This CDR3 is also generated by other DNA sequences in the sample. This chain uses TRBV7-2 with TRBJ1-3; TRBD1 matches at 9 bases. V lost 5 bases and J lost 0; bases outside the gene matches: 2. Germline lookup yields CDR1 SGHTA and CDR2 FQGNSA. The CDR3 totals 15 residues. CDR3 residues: CASSPTGGSGNTIYF. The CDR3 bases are TGTGCCAGCAGCCCGACAGGGGGCTCTGGAAACACCATATATTTT.

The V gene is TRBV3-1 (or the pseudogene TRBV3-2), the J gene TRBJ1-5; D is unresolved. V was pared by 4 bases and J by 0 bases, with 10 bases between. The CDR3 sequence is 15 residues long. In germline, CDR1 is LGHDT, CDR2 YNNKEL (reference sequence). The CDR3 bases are TGTGCCAGCAGCCTGGGCCTTTTTAGCAATCAGCCCCAGCATTTT. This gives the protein CASSLGLFSNQPQHF.

The CDR3 sequence is CASSAGGEQYF. Here the CDR3 DNA reads TGCGCCAGCAGTGCAGGTGGGGAGCAGTACTTC. The rearrangement uses TRBV10-1 and TRBJ2-7, with D unresolved. V was clipped by 4 bases and J by 7 bases, with 8 bases between them. CDR1 WNHNN and CDR2 SYGVQD come from the germline V gene (reference sequence). The CDR3 has 11 amino acids.

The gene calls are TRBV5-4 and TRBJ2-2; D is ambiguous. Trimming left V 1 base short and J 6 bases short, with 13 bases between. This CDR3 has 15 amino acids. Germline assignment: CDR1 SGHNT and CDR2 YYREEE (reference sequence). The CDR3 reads CASSLNRGLPGELFF. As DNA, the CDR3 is TGTGCCAGCAGCTTGAATCGTGGGCTACCCGGGGAGCTGTTTTTT.